This T cell receptor beta chain was sequenced for a study of T cells in Graves' hyperthyroidism and ophthalmopathy. Germline V CDR1 and CDR2: SNHLY, FYNNEI. Trimming at V came to 8 bases and at J to 7 bases, leaving 11 bases not matched to a gene. The CDR3 contains 15 residues. Points from the study as a whole: Ophthalmopathy and stable hyperthyroidism were separated by a 13 V-J model.

RNA transcripts yielded amplified TCR beta CDR3 regions. The HTBI primer set drove a first-round RT-PCR of the TCR CDR3. TCRdb recomputed calls from the multiplex PCR reads with MiXCR, one row per CDR3 protein. This sample has approximately 200,000 distinct CDR3 sequences; 15% to 20% occur once, and the top ten carry roughly two fifths. This clonotype was observed at least ten times. The target antigen is unknown. Each diagnosis drew on symptoms, thyroxine, TRAb, thyroid ultrasound and orbital computed tomography findings. This clonotype was sampled from a man in his forties with Graves' hyperthyroidism. J is TRBJ1-6 and V is TRBV2, with 7 bases that match TRBD1. Sequencing was carried out using blood. This CDR3 is CASRDSWVGNSPLHF. CDR3 coding DNA: TGTGCCAGCCGGGACAGCTGGGTGGGCAATTCACCCCTCCACTTT.